The T cell receptor beta chain under discussion was sequenced for a study of Tregs in tolerant kidney transplant recipients. CD4+CD25+CD127- Tregs, CD4+CD25- non-Tregs, CD4 and CD8 cells were sorted. CDR3 length equals 13 residues. Germline V gene data show CDR1 as SGHKS and CDR2 as YYEKEE (reference sequence). Trimming cost V 4 bases and J 2 bases, with 10 bases left between them. On this clone: Antigen unknown.

Overall study findings and caveats: Donor-specific Treg expansion exceeded global Treg expansion in tolerant patients, suggesting antigen drive.

TCRdb keeps only in-frame clones here, not all; method: immunoSEQ multiplex PCR. This sample carries 60,000 to 65,000 clones, roughly 98% of them seen once, and the ten largest clones take approximately 0.34%. This receptor was obtained from a human donor who received a combined kidney and bone marrow transplant. Sample: Tregs from blood, taken before the transplant. The chain couples TRBV5-5 to TRBJ2-7; D is uncertain. The CDR3 bases are TGTGCCAGCAGCCCTCGAGCGACCTACGAGCAGTACTTC. Amino acid sequence: CASSPRATYEQYF.